The 11 T cell receptor beta chains below all came from one sample that was sequenced in a study of response to subunit inactivated influenza vaccine. Each CDR3 protein is one row after TCRdb ran MiXCR on the RT-PCR reads. The profile shows over 800,000 distinct CDR3 sequences, around 20% of them singletons. The input for sequencing was PBMCs from blood, taken about 5 days after vaccination. Source of these receptors: a man aged 50 to 59 who received an inactivated influenza vaccine.

The chain has TRBV7-8 and TRBJ1-5; maybe TRBD1 (5 bases). This CDR3 spans 15 amino acids. Trimming removed 3 bases from V and 4 bases from J, with 13 bases in between. Germline CDR1 SGHVS, CDR2 FQNEAQ. The CDR3 DNA reads TGTGCCAGCAGCTTTGCTGGGGCCTTTAATCAGCCCCAGCATTTT. Protein sequence: CASSFAGAFNQPQHF.

This clonotype was seen only a few times. The chain recombines TRBV6-2 or TRBV6-3 with TRBJ2-1; 8 bases map to TRBD1. After removal of 7 bases from V and 7 bases from J, the junction contained 15 bases not matched to a gene. CDR3 length equals 16 residues. Looked up from germline, CDR1 is MNHEY and CDR2 is SVGEGT. The CDR3 nucleotides read TGTGCCAGCACCAACACTCGTGGCAGGGGGCTTAATGAGCAGTTCTTC. Encoded protein: CASTNTRGRGLNEQFF.

This clonotype was counted a few times. CDR3 sequence (DNA): TGTGCCAGCAGCTTGTCGAGGGCTGGGGAGCAGTTCTTC. Translating gives CASSLSRAGEQFF. V gene TRBV5-6 combines with J gene TRBJ2-1; D is perhaps TRBD2 (5 bases). In germline, CDR1 is SGHDT, CDR2 YYEEEE. The V and J ends lost 1 base and 10 bases respectively, with 12 bases between them. This CDR3 contains 13 residues.

As DNA, the CDR3 is TGCAGTGCGGGACTAGCGGGGGAGCAGACCCAGTACTTC. The encoded protein is CSAGLAGEQTQYF. V gene TRBV20-1 combines with J gene TRBJ2-5, with TRBD2 matching over 14 bases. The CDR3 is made up of 13 amino acids. V was pared by 6 bases and J by 6 bases, with 3 bases of the junction left unmatched. Looked up from germline, CDR1 is DFQATT and CDR2 is SNEGSKA (reference sequence).

This clonotype showed up just a few times. The chain carries TRBV12-3 or TRBV12-4 and TRBJ2-7; 7 bases agree with TRBD1. V dropped 5 bases and J dropped 1; count of bases not matched to a gene: 8. This CDR3 region has 15 residues. The CDR3 sequence: CASSALGQVSYEQYF. DNA of the CDR3: TGTGCCAGCAGTGCCCTTGGACAGGTATCCTACGAGCAGTACTTC.

The chain employs TRBV20-1 and TRBJ2-1; tentatively, D is TRBD2 (6 bases). Germline V lookup: CDR1 DFQATT, CDR2 SNEGSKA (reference sequence). The CDR3 runs 16 residues. V was cut by 0 bases and J by 0 bases, with 12 bases left in between. The CDR3, as DNA: TGCAGTGCTAGAGAGGTTTTCGGGAGCTCCTACAATGAGCAGTTCTTC. This gives the protein CSAREVFGSSYNEQFF.

This rearrangement joins TRBV27 to TRBJ2-4; D remains unclear. In germline, CDR1 is MNHEY, CDR2 SMNVEV (reference sequence). The CDR3 length is 11 residues. Trimming removed 6 bases at V and 3 bases at J, with 3 bases between. In nucleotides, the CDR3 is TGTGCCAGCAGGGTCAAAAACATTCAGTACTTC. Amino acid sequence: CASRVKNIQYF.

This clonotype was detected only a few times. The chain links TRBV7-2 to TRBJ2-5; maybe TRBD2 (7 bases). Trimming took 5 bases from V and 2 from J, leaving 12 bases between them. Germline V gene data show CDR1 as SGHTA and CDR2 as FQGNSA. CDR3 length: 14 amino acids. CDR3 sequence (DNA): TGTGCCAGCAGCCGGGGGGCCGGACAAGAGACCCAGTACTTC. This encodes CASSRGAGQETQYF. The full variable domain, in which reference TRBV7-2 and TRBJ2-5 provide the parts outside the CDR3, is GAGVSQSPSNKVTEKGKDVELRCDPISGHTALYWYRQSLGQGLEFLIYFQGNSAPDKSGLPSDRFSAERTGGSVSTLTIQRTQQEDSAVYLCASSRGAGQETQYFGPGTRLLVL.

The rearrangement joins TRBV11-2 to TRBJ2-7; D call uncertain. Trimming stripped 1 base from V and 2 bases from J, with 9 bases between. CDR1 and CDR2 (germline): SGHAT, FQNNGV. This CDR3 is built from 14 residues. CDR3 coding DNA: TGTGCCAGCAGCTTAGCCCCAGCTCCCTACGAGCAGTACTTC. It is translated as CASSLAPAPYEQYF.

The chain joins TRBV4-3 to TRBJ2-2, with a weak D call TRBD2 (5 bases). Between the trimmed V and J ends, which lost 0 bases and 7 bases, there was a span of 15 bases. This CDR3 comprises 16 residues. Looked up from germline, CDR1 is LGHNA and CDR2 is YSLEER. CDR3 loop: CASSQEAVPGGGELFF. CDR3 nucleotide sequence: TGCGCCAGCAGCCAAGAAGCGGTACCGGGCGGCGGGGAGCTGTTTTTT.

The genes are TRBV20-1 and TRBJ2-3, with 14 bases fitting TRBD2. The length of the CDR3 is 17 residues. Looked up from germline, CDR1 is DFQATT and CDR2 is SNEGSKA (reference sequence). V shed 6 bases, J shed 1 base, and the junction held 9 bases outside the gene matches. Here the CDR3 DNA reads TGCAGTGCAGCCCCCGGGACTAGCGGGAGTCGCACAGATACGCAGTATTTT. Encoded protein: CSAAPGTSGSRTDTQYF.